Shown below are 24 T cell receptor beta chains from a single sample sequenced in a study of T-cell reconstitution after alpha-beta-depleted transplantation in children (dated by TCRdb to about 2016). Reading the label with the study, this specimen's treatment or condition is: allogeneic hematopoietic cell transplantation with graft depleted of TCRalphabeta T cells and CD19 B cells. The library was made by PCR. The reads were generated on an Illumina HiSeq 2500. TCR libraries were prepared with molecular barcoding, using unique molecular identifiers to normalize TCRbeta repertoire quantification. The raw public reads went through TCRdb reprocessing: fastp at Q25, MiXCR clone calling, in-frame beta chains kept. Records with the same CDR3 protein are collapsed into one entry carrying the most frequent genes and DNA. Here the sample has fewer than 1 million distinct CDR3 sequences; approximately 15% occur a single time. The top ten constitute about 5% of the sample.

The material was PBMCs, mostly from graft donor cells, obtained 360 days after TCRalphabeta/CD19-depleted stem cell transplant. The receptor source for this set is a male patient younger than 18 who had a stem cell transplant for acute lymphoblastic leukemia, so the T cells may come from the graft donor.

The rearrangement links TRBV12-3 or TRBV12-4 to TRBJ2-3; D is undetermined. The CDR3 is 14 residues long. The V and J ends lost 2 bases and 4 bases respectively, with 10 bases between them. In DNA form, the CDR3 reads TGTGCCAGCAGTTTACAGGTTTTTTCAGATACGCAGTATTTT. Encoded protein: CASSLQVFSDTQYF.

This clonotype was recorded at least ten times. The chain carries TRBV29-1 and TRBJ2-6; 12 nucleotides line up with TRBD1. V shed 4 bases, J shed 1 base, and the junction held 8 bases outside the gene matches. This CDR3 spans 18 amino acids. Germline-derived CDR1 and CDR2 are SQVTM and ANQGSEA. The CDR3 is CSVALGTGGWSGANVLTF. For the CDR3, the DNA is TGCAGCGTTGCTTTAGGGACAGGGGGCTGGTCTGGGGCCAACGTCCTGACTTTC.

The CDR3 here is CASSPSGSPTYEQYF. The CDR3 nucleotides read TGTGCCAGCAGCCCAAGCGGGAGTCCTACCTACGAGCAGTACTTC. This chain links TRBV7-2 with TRBJ2-7; 8 nucleotides line up with TRBD2. J was trimmed by 2 bases and V by 5 bases; bases with no gene match: 8. CDR1 and CDR2 (germline): SGHTA, FQGNSA. The CDR3 is 15 amino acids.

This clonotype was seen a handful of times. The rearrangement links TRBV7-9 to TRBJ2-3; D is perhaps TRBD1 or TRBD2 (5 bases each). Germline CDR1 SEHNR, CDR2 FQNEAQ (reference sequence). V was pared by 3 bases and J by 0 bases, with 13 bases between. CDR3 length: 16 amino acids. Here the CDR3 DNA reads TGTGCCAGCAGCTTGCTCGGGGCCGAGAGCACAGATACGCAGTATTTT. Protein sequence: CASSLLGAESTDTQYF.

This clonotype turned up a few times. The genes are TRBV12-3 or TRBV12-4 and TRBJ2-1, with 9 bases lining up with TRBD2. CDR3 length: 20 amino acids. V was clipped by 5 bases and J by 0 bases; unmatched bases: 17. CDR3 sequence (DNA): TGTGCCAGCAGTCCCCAGGGACGGCTAGCGGGGCATCCCTCCTACAATGAGCAGTTCTTC. Encoded protein: CASSPQGRLAGHPSYNEQFF.

This clonotype has only a few counts. The rearrangement uses TRBV7-3 and TRBJ2-3, with 8 bases matching TRBD1. V shed 5 bases and J 5 bases; nucleotides not matched to a gene: 9. Germline-derived CDR1 and CDR2 are SGHTA and FQGTGA. The CDR3 has 15 amino acids. CDR3 DNA sequence: TGTGCCAGCAGCCCCTCAGGGGGCGCGGGAGATACGCAGTATTTT. It yields the protein CASSPSGGAGDTQYF.

The DNA for the CDR3 is TGTGCCAGCAGTGTGAGGGGGAGCCCCTACAATGAGCAGTTCTTC. Translation: CASSVRGSPYNEQFF. The chain couples TRBV25-1 to TRBJ2-1, with TRBD1 as a possible D gene (6 bases). Germline V lookup: CDR1 MGHDK, CDR2 SYGVNS. The CDR3 sequence is 15 residues long. Trimming left V 4 bases short and J 2 bases short, with 12 bases between.

The V call is TRBV12-3 or TRBV12-4, the J call TRBJ1-5; tentatively, D is TRBD1 (5 bases). V was pared by 6 bases and J by 0 bases, with 15 bases between. The CDR3 covers 16 residues. The CDR3 bases are TGTGCCAGCAGGTCAACCGGGACGAATAGCAATCAGCCCCAGCATTTT. Amino acid sequence: CASRSTGTNSNQPQHF.

The table lists this clonotype with a few counts. The chain uses TRBV5-5 and TRBJ2-1; 15 nucleotides match TRBD2. The CDR3 runs to 18 residues. V was clipped by 3 bases and J by 2 bases; unmatched bases: 6. CDR1 is SGHKS and CDR2 is YYEKEE in the germline V gene (reference sequence). The CDR3 region is CASSSGLAGGIPYNEQFF. CDR3 DNA: TGTGCCAGCAGCTCCGGACTAGCGGGAGGGATACCCTACAATGAGCAGTTCTTC.

This clonotype showed up just a few times. The V gene is TRBV20-1, the J gene TRBJ2-3; D is perhaps TRBD2 (6 bases). CDR3 length equals 14 residues. V was trimmed by 3 bases and J by 4 bases, leaving 14 bases between them. CDR1 DFQATT and CDR2 SNEGSKA come from the germline V gene (reference sequence). The CDR3 loop reads CSARLGSPPDTQYF. The DNA for the CDR3 is TGCAGTGCTAGGCTCGGGAGCCCCCCAGATACGCAGTATTTT.

This clonotype was seen a few times. V gene TRBV20-1 combines with J gene TRBJ2-1; 15 nucleotides match TRBD2. CDR3 length: 14 residues. V shed 1 base, J shed 12 bases, and the junction held 4 bases outside the gene matches. The germline CDR1 and CDR2 sequences are DFQATT and SNEGSKA (reference sequence). In DNA, the CDR3 is TGCAGTGCTAGAGCGGGACTAGCGGGGGGAGGGCAGTTCTTC. Amino acid sequence: CSARAGLAGGGQFF.

This clonotype was recorded a few times. The genes are TRBV20-1 and TRBJ2-1, with TRBD2 identical over 11 bases. The ends lost 5 bases at V and 2 bases at J; junction bases unmatched: 5. The CDR3 is made up of 15 amino acids. Germline assignment: CDR1 DFQATT and CDR2 SNEGSKA (reference sequence). This CDR3 reads CSAVNSGRAYNEQFF. The CDR3 region has the DNA TGCAGTGCTGTTAATAGCGGGAGGGCCTACAATGAGCAGTTCTTC.

This clonotype showed up many times. This may come from a read error, since a much larger clone is one base off. V gene TRBV10-3 combines with J gene TRBJ2-1; TRBD2 aligns across 11 bases. After removal of 7 bases from V and 2 bases from J, the junction contained 13 bases not matched to a gene. Germline CDR1 and CDR2: ENHRY and SYGVKD. CDR3 length: 18 residues. The CDR3 sequence is CAINGVTWGLAAYNEQFF. CDR3 in DNA: TGTGCCATCAATGGCGTGACTTGGGGACTAGCGGCCTACAATGAGCAGTTCTTC.

There are a few counts of this clonotype. The V and J genes are TRBV20-1 and TRBJ2-1; 10 nucleotides align to TRBD2. Germline V gene lookup returns CDR1 DFQATT and CDR2 SNEGSKA (reference sequence). CDR3 size: 15 residues. The CDR3 spells CRAVSPGTSDNEQFF. CDR3 coding DNA: TGCAGGGCCGTAAGTCCCGGGACTAGCGACAATGAGCAGTTCTTC.

This clonotype occurred many times. The chain employs TRBV15 and TRBJ2-7, with D perhaps TRBD2 (5 bases). This CDR3 region has 15 residues. V lost 0 bases and J 3 bases, leaving 12 bases between the germline ends. Germline V gene sequence: CDR1 LNHNV, CDR2 YYDKDF (reference sequence). CDR3 sequence: CATSRDRGLSYEQYF. CDR3 bases: TGTGCCACCAGCAGAGATCGAGGACTCAGCTACGAGCAGTACTTC.

This clonotype was counted only a few times. The chain joins TRBV4-1 to TRBJ2-7; TRBD1 is a possible D gene (5 bases). Trimming pared 4 bases from V and 2 bases from J, leaving 24 bases between. The CDR3 is 18 residues long. CDR1 and CDR2 from the germline V gene are MGHRA and YSYEKL. The DNA of the CDR3 is TGCGCCAGCAGCCCTGGACACCGACGCCCCAGGGATCCCTACGAGCAGTACTTC. Protein: CASSPGHRRPRDPYEQYF.

The V call is TRBV11-2, the J call TRBJ2-5; 11 bases are shared with TRBD2. The germline CDR1 and CDR2 sequences are SGHAT and FQNNGV. The ends lost 5 bases at V and 4 bases at J; junction bases unmatched: 12. The CDR3 is 17 residues long. CDR3 in amino acids: CASSPAGLAARTETQYF. The CDR3 nucleotides read TGTGCCAGCAGCCCAGCGGGACTAGCGGCCCGAACAGAGACCCAGTACTTC.

The chain employs TRBV20-1 and TRBJ2-7, with 16 positions matching TRBD2. CDR1 is DFQATT and CDR2 is SNEGSKA in the germline V gene (reference sequence). Trimming removed 5 bases from V and 9 bases from J; junction bases left unmatched: 7. This CDR3 has 14 amino acids. The CDR3 DNA reads TGCAGTGCTTCCCAAGGGACTAGCGGGAGGGGGCAGTACTTC. This translates into CSASQGTSGRGQYF.

This clonotype turned up a few times. The chain is built from TRBV7-9 and TRBJ2-2; 7 nucleotides align to TRBD2. The germline CDR1 and CDR2 sequences are SEHNR and FQNEAQ (reference sequence). The CDR3 sequence is 17 residues long. V dropped 1 base and J dropped 2; count of bases not matched to a gene: 7. The DNA for the CDR3 is TGTGCCAGCAGCTTAGGGGGTCTAGCGGACAACACCGGGGAGCTGTTTTTT. It is translated as CASSLGGLADNTGELFF.

The chain employs TRBV9 and TRBJ2-1, with D perhaps matching TRBD1 (5 bases). Germline lookup yields CDR1 SGDLS and CDR2 YYNGEE. There are 17 residues in the CDR3. Trimming pared 0 bases from V and 0 bases from J, leaving 13 bases between. DNA of the CDR3: TGTGCCAGCAGCGTAGAGCTTGGGGCCAGCTCCTACAATGAGCAGTTCTTC. Its translation: CASSVELGASSYNEQFF. The whole variable domain, filled in from reference TRBV9 and TRBJ2-1, reads DSGVTQTPKHLITATGQRVTLRCSPRSGDLSVYWYQQSLDQGLQFLIQYYNGEERAKGNILERFSAQQFPDLHSELNLSSLELGDSALYFCASSVELGASSYNEQFFGPGTRLTVL.

This clonotype was seen ten or more times. The chain joins TRBV7-3 to TRBJ2-3, with TRBD2 matching over 14 bases. The germline gives CDR1 SGHTA, CDR2 FQGTGA. V dropped 2 bases and J dropped 4; count of bases not matched to a gene: 8. CDR3 length: 18 amino acids. Here the CDR3 DNA reads TGTGCCAGCAGCTTACCGGGACTAGCGGGAGCGGGCTCAGATACGCAGTATTTT. It encodes CASSLPGLAGAGSDTQYF.

V gene TRBV4-2 combines with J gene TRBJ2-1; 9 bases are shared with TRBD1. Germline V lookup: CDR1 LGHNA, CDR2 YNFKEQ. The length of the CDR3 is 18 residues. The V segment lost 4 bases and the J segment 7 bases; nucleotides outside the gene matches: 17. CDR3 coding DNA: TGTGCCAGCAGCCTAACAGGGGGCGGGGGTTTGATTAGGAATGAGCAGTTCTTC. Its protein is CASSLTGGGGLIRNEQFF.

This chain uses TRBV5-1 with TRBJ2-1; D call uncertain. The CDR3 extends over 10 amino acids. Trimming pared 10 bases from V and 7 bases from J, leaving 9 bases between. From germline, CDR1 is SGHRS and CDR2 YFSETQ. The CDR3 DNA reads as TGCGCCTCCCAAGGGAATGAGCAGTTCTTC. Translating it yields CASQGNEQFF. The whole variable domain, filled in from reference TRBV5-1 and TRBJ2-1, reads KAGVTQTPRYLIKTRGQQVTLSCSPISGHRSVSWYQQTPGQGLQFLFEYFSETQRNKGNFPGRFSGRQFSNSRSEMNVSTLELGDSALYLCASQGNEQFFGPGTRLTVL.

The chain links TRBV29-1 to TRBJ2-1, with 7 bases fitting TRBD2. The CDR3 is 13 amino acids. With 7 bases clipped from V and 4 bases from J, the junction kept 7 bases outside the gene matches. Germline CDR1 SQVTM, CDR2 ANQGSEA. CDR3 sequence (DNA): TGCAGCGGGGAGGGAGGGATTTACAATGAGCAGTTCTTC. Protein sequence: CSGEGGIYNEQFF.